This T cell receptor (beta chain) was identified in a study of blood T cell repertoires in COVID-19. The protocol was immunoSEQ multiplex PCR, while the TCRdb copy is restricted to in-frame clones and leaves out a portion. Of around 260,000 clones in the sample, about 86% were seen once. This CDR3 is built from 13 residues. CDR1 and CDR2 from the germline V gene are MNHNS and SASEGT. Trimming at V came to 1 base and at J to 8 bases, leaving 3 bases not matched to a gene. J is TRBJ1-2 and V is TRBV6-1; 8 nucleotides match TRBD1. The clonotype originates from a young man with acute COVID-19. Sequenced: PBMCs or T cells enriched from blood (not recorded which). The CDR3 DNA sequence: TGTGCCAGCAGTGAAGTGACAGGGGCGGGCTACACCTTC. Its translation is CASSEVTGAGYTF.